The TCR beta chain under discussion was sequenced for a study of Graves' ophthalmopathy and Graves' hyperthyroidism. Study-wide results and caveats: Discriminating ophthalmopathy from stable hyperthyroidism, a 13-signature model attained a sensitivity of under 90% and a specificity of around 81%. Most thyroid-expanded clonotypes exceeding 0.001 frequency were also found in blood. The model's ophthalmopathy progression predictions had about 71% sensitivity and approximately 72% specificity.

Comments on this clonotype: Its antigen is not known. One base away lies a much larger clone, so this may be a sequencing read error.

Researchers took RNA transcripts and amplified TCR beta CDR3 regions from them. In the first round, RT-PCR was carried out with HTBI primers, and a multiplex PCR formed the second round. TCRdb reanalysed the multiplex PCR reads using MiXCR and keeps one entry per CDR3 protein. Of about 640,000 distinct CDR3 sequences listed, roughly 41% are singletons. The germline V gene encodes CDR1 SGHKS and CDR2 YYEKEE (reference sequence). V lost 4 bases and J lost 1; bases outside the gene matches: 7. The CDR3 loop spans 16 amino acids. Exclusion covered patients with other autoimmune diseases or uncontrolled infections (as well as pregnancy or lactation).

This receptor was taken from an adult man with Graves' ophthalmopathy. The sample was peripheral blood. This sequence joins TRBV5-5 and TRBJ2-2, with TRBD2 matching 7 bases. CDR3 sequence (DNA): TGTGCCAGCAGCGGAGCGGGGCCGCTGAACACCGGGGAGCTGTTTTTT. It translates to CASSGAGPLNTGELFF.